Described below is a single T cell receptor (beta chain) sequence and its context. The antigen is not known. The data originate from a study of Ad26.COV2.S vaccination and SARS-CoV-2 variants. The ends lost 5 bases at V and 7 bases at J; junction bases unmatched: 7. The CDR3 sequence is 15 residues long. The germline gives CDR1 MDHEN, CDR2 SYDVKM. Described treatment: roughly 20 received Ad26.COV2.S at low or high dose, single or two shots; about 5 received placebo; per-sample allocation not given. Samples analyzed were those drawn on day 63 after the first vaccine or placebo injection. Donor was an adult aged 18-55 years in Boston. Participants' vaccine, an Ad26 vector, delivered Wuhan-strain SARS-CoV-2 spike. Whole-study findings and limits: Vaccine recipients had higher spike-specific TCR breadth than placebo recipients. TCR breadth and depth estimates may have understated total T cell responses.

This table comes from immunoSEQ multiplex PCR, and its TCRdb copy is limited to in-frame clones, with some not included. The sample carries roughly 300,000 clones, 65% to 90% recorded once. The chain recombines TRBV28 with TRBJ1-6; TRBD1 aligns across 8 bases. Here the sequenced sample was peripheral blood, taken in a trial of Ad26.COV2.S vaccine versus placebo. This TCR was sampled from a person aged 18 to 65 who received the Ad26.COV2.S COVID-19 vaccine or a placebo. CDR3 coding DNA: TGTGCCAGCAGTCCTCAGGACAGGGCGAATTCACCCCTCCACTTT. This codes for CASSPQDRANSPLHF. Combining the CDR3 with reference TRBV28 and TRBJ1-6 gives the whole variable domain DVKVTQSSRYLVKRTGEKVFLECVQDMDHENMFWYRQDPGLGLRLIYFSYDVKMKEKGDIPEGYSVSREKKERFSLILESASTNQTSMYLCASSPQDRANSPLHFGNGTRLTVT.